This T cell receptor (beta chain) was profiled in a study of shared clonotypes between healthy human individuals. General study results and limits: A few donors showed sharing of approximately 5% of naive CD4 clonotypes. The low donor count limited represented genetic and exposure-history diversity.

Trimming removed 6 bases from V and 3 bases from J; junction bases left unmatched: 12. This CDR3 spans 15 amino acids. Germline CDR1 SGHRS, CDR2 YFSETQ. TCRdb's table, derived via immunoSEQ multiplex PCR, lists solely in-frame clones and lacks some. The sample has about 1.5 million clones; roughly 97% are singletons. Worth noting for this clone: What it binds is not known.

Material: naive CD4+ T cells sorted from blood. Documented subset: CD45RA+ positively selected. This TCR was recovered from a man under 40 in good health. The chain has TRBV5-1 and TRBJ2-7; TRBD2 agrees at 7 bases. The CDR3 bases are TGCGCCAGCACCGGCGGGGGAAAGGAAATCTACGAGCAGTACTTC. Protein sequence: CASTGGGKEIYEQYF.